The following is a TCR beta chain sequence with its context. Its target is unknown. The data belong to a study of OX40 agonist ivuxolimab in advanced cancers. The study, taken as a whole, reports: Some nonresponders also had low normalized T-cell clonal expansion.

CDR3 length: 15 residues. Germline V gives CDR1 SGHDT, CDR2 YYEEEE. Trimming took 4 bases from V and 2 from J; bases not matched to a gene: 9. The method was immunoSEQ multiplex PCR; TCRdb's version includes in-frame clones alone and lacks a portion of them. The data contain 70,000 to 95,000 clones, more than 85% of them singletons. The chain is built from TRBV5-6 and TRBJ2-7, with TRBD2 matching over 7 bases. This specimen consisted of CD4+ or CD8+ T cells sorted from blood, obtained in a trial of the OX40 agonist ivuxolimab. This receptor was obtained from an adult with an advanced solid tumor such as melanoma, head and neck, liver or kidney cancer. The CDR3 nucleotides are TGTGCCAGCAGCGAGGTGGGGGGAGGGGCCTACGAGCAGTACTTC. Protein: CASSEVGGGAYEQYF.